These 18 T cell receptor beta chains originate from one sample sequenced in a study of OX40 agonist ivuxolimab in advanced cancers. Only in-frame clones appear in the TCRdb table, and some are missing; sequencing was by immunoSEQ multiplex PCR. The table has approximately 70,000 clones, approximately 94% seen once. The source material was CD4+ or CD8+ T cells sorted from blood, sampled in a trial of the OX40 agonist ivuxolimab. The receptor set was obtained from an adult with an advanced solid tumor such as melanoma, head and neck, liver or kidney cancer.

The chain recombines TRBV6-1 with TRBJ2-3; D is possibly TRBD1 (7 bases). V lost 8 bases and J 8 bases, leaving 20 bases between the germline ends. The CDR3 is 14 amino acids. Germline assignment: CDR1 MNHNS and CDR2 SASEGT. The CDR3 is CASLLEGAVGTQYF. As DNA, the CDR3 is TGTGCCAGCCTGCTGGAGGGGGCAGTAGGTACGCAGTATTTT.

V is TRBV4-1 and J is TRBJ2-1; D unclear. V was shortened by 1 base and J by 4 bases, with 2 bases between the two germline ends. The CDR3 totals 12 residues. Germline assignment: CDR1 MGHRA and CDR2 YSYEKL. The CDR3 DNA reads as TGCGCCAGCAGCCAAGTTTACAATGAGCAGTTCTTC. Residues: CASSQVYNEQFF.

Only one count was recorded for this clone. The V gene is TRBV27, the J gene TRBJ2-3; unclear D gene. V dropped 8 bases and J dropped 3 bases, with 24 bases sitting between them. Germline V gene data show CDR1 as MNHEY and CDR2 as SMNVEV (reference sequence). This CDR3 has 17 residues. The CDR3 spells CASPSRAPPHGTDTQYF. In DNA, the CDR3 is TGTGCCAGCCCTTCAAGAGCCCCGCCCCACGGGACAGATACGCAGTATTTT.

The genes are TRBV6-5 and TRBJ2-5; D uncertain. The V gene's germline CDR1 is MNHEY and CDR2 SVGAGI. The V and J ends lost 0 bases and 2 bases respectively, with 10 bases between them. The CDR3 consists of 15 residues. CDR3 protein: CASSYSTAVQETQYF. The CDR3 nucleotides are TGTGCCAGCAGTTACTCGACGGCAGTACAAGAGACCCAGTACTTC.

This chain joins TRBV11-2 and TRBJ2-1; D call uncertain. The V and J ends lost 3 bases and 6 bases respectively, with 12 bases between them. Looked up from germline, CDR1 is SGHAT and CDR2 is FQNNGV. CDR3 length: 14 amino acids. CDR3 region: CASSFWSPTNEQFF. CDR3 sequence (DNA): TGTGCCAGCAGCTTTTGGTCCCCCACCAATGAGCAGTTCTTC.

The chain uses TRBV6-5 and TRBJ2-1; the match to TRBD2 covers 9 bases. The CDR3 is made up of 15 amino acids. CDR1 is MNHEY, CDR2 SVGAGI, per germline. V shed 0 bases and J 6 bases; nucleotides not matched to a gene: 3. The CDR3 DNA follows: TGTGCCAGCAGTTACTCGATACTAGCGGGCAATGAGCAGTTCTTC. Amino acid sequence: CASSYSILAGNEQFF.

V usage is TRBV10-3 and J usage is TRBJ1-2; TRBD1 might be the D (6 bases). V was clipped by 10 bases and J by 3 bases, with 15 bases between them. CDR3 length equals 13 residues. CDR1 is ENHRY and CDR2 is SYGVKD in the germline V gene. CDR3: CASPPGGHYGYTF. The CDR3, as DNA: TGTGCCAGTCCCCCGGGGGGCCACTATGGCTACACCTTC.

V usage is TRBV7-6 and J usage is TRBJ2-7; 8 bases align to TRBD2. There are 15 residues in the CDR3. Germline V gives CDR1 SGHVS, CDR2 FNYEAQ. V shed 5 bases, J shed 2 bases, and the junction held 8 bases outside the gene matches. The CDR3 spells CASSQTGGFTYEQYF. The CDR3 DNA is TGTGCCAGCAGCCAGACGGGGGGGTTTACCTACGAGCAGTACTTC. Full variable domain (missing parts from reference TRBV7-6 and TRBJ2-7): GAGVSQSPRYKVTKRGQDVALRCDPISGHVSLYWYRQALGQGPEFLTYFNYEAQQDKSGLPNDRFSAERPEGSISTLTIQRTEQRDSAMYRCASSQTGGFTYEQYFGPGTRLTVT.

The chain is built from TRBV19 and TRBJ1-6; the D gene is possibly TRBD1 (5 bases). The CDR3 totals 14 residues. In germline, CDR1 is LNHDA, CDR2 SQIVND (reference sequence). Trimming removed 10 bases from V and 6 bases from J, with 16 bases in between. CDR3 sequence reads: CATRWGFPNSPLHF. The DNA of the CDR3 is TGTGCCACCCGCTGGGGGTTCCCTAATTCACCCCTCCACTTT. Full variable domain (missing parts from reference TRBV19 and TRBJ1-6): DGGITQSPKYLFRKEGQNVTLSCEQNLNHDAMYWYRQDPGQGLRLIYYSQIVNDFQKGDIAEGYSVSREKKESFPLTVTSAQKNPTAFYLCATRWGFPNSPLHFGNGTRLTVT.

J is TRBJ2-7 and V is TRBV4-3; unclear D gene. The germline V gene has CDR1 LGHNA and CDR2 YSLEER. The V end lost 0 bases, the J end lost 4 bases, and 13 bases lay between the germline ends. This CDR3 spans 15 amino acids. Here the CDR3 DNA reads TGCGCCAGCAGCCAAGATTTAGCCAGCGAGTACGAGCAGTACTTC. Protein product: CASSQDLASEYEQYF.

The CDR3 DNA is TGTGCCAGCAGTGAACACCCTACATCTAGCACAGATACGCAGTATTTT. This gives the protein CASSEHPTSSTDTQYF. The chain employs TRBV6-1 and TRBJ2-3, with D unresolved. V dropped 2 bases and J dropped 0 bases, with 12 bases sitting between them. CDR1 is MNHNS and CDR2 is SASEGT in the germline V gene. The CDR3 is 16 amino acids.

The chain links TRBV28 to TRBJ1-6; D is undetermined. Germline V gives CDR1 MDHEN, CDR2 SYDVKM. The CDR3 sequence is 16 residues long. V was clipped by 6 bases and J by 0 bases, with 12 bases between them. The CDR3 DNA sequence: TGTGCCAGCAGAAGAACAGCGAGCTCCTATAATTCACCCCTCCACTTT. Encoded protein: CASRRTASSYNSPLHF.

CDR3 DNA: TGCGCCAGCAGCCAACTCTCCGGAAGACTTTACAATGAGCAGTTCTTC. It encodes CASSQLSGRLYNEQFF. The J gene is TRBJ2-1, the V gene TRBV4-3; D is undetermined. This CDR3 is 16 amino acids long. V was pared by 2 bases and J by 4 bases, with 15 bases between. Germline-derived CDR1 and CDR2 are LGHNA and YSLEER.

The rearrangement uses TRBV21-1 and TRBJ2-7; TRBD1, the table's D call, lacks a check against the DNA. TRBV21-1 is assigned pseudogene status. The CDR3 consists of 14 residues. As DNA, the CDR3 is TGTGCCAGCAAGGGAAGGGGGTCGTCCTACGAGCAGTACTTC. Encoded protein: CASKGRGSSYEQYF.

This clone occurred a few times. This rearrangement joins TRBV7-9 to TRBJ1-1; no reliable D call. The V gene's germline CDR1 is SEHNR and CDR2 FQNEAQ (reference sequence). Trimming removed 2 bases at V and 4 bases at J, with 5 bases between. This CDR3 region has 12 residues. The CDR3 region is CASSLWGTEAFF. CDR3 nucleotide sequence: TGTGCCAGCAGCTTATGGGGCACTGAAGCTTTCTTT.

The chain uses TRBV19 and TRBJ2-5; no clear D gene. Germline values: CDR1 LNHDA, CDR2 SQIVND (reference sequence). V was cut by 3 bases and J by 1 base, with 6 bases left in between. There are 13 residues in the CDR3. Here the CDR3 DNA reads TGTGCCAGTAGTATCTCCCCCCAAGAGACCCAGTACTTC. Its protein is CASSISPQETQYF. The variable domain in full, completed from reference TRBV19 and TRBJ2-5, reads DGGITQSPKYLFRKEGQNVTLSCEQNLNHDAMYWYRQDPGQGLRLIYYSQIVNDFQKGDIAEGYSVSREKKESFPLTVTSAQKNPTAFYLCASSISPQETQYFGPGTRLLVL.

The chain recombines TRBV7-8 with TRBJ2-1, with TRBD1 matching 12 bases. CDR1 SGHVS and CDR2 FQNEAQ come from the germline V gene. Trimming took 2 bases from V and 3 from J; bases not matched to a gene: 8. The CDR3 sequence is 18 residues long. The CDR3, as DNA: TGTGCCAGCAGCTTAAGGGGGGACAGGGGGCGCGTCTACAATGAGCAGTTCTTC. This translates into CASSLRGDRGRVYNEQFF.

The chain recombines TRBV21-1 with TRBJ2-2. TRBV21-1 is a pseudogene locus. The CDR3 covers 16 residues. The CDR3 bases are TGTGCCAGCACCCCTGGGGAGGGGGCTAACACCGGGGAGCTGTTTTTT. Amino acid sequence: CASTPGEGANTGELFF.